What follows are 10 T cell receptor beta chains derived from one specimen sequenced in a study of cytomegalovirus exposure and HLA in healthy donors. It was with 60 Vbeta and 13 Jbeta primers that the PCR ran. Profiled with immunoSEQ multiplex PCR; TCRdb holds only in-frame clones, not every one. This table holds nearly 100,000 clones, around a tenth found once. The sequenced sample consisted of PBMCs. These TCRs come from a man aged 50 to 60 in good health and CMV-seropositive.

This clone has just a few counts. This chain connects TRBV6-5 to TRBJ1-4; 8 positions match TRBD1. This CDR3 contains 16 residues. V trimming: 2 bases; J trimming: 8 bases; junction bases outside the gene matches: 10. Germline CDR1 MNHEY, CDR2 SVGAGI. For the CDR3, the DNA is TGTGCCAGCAGTTACGGCAGGGCCAGGGGGCGGGAAAAACTGTTTTTT. This codes for CASSYGRARGREKLFF.

Comment on this clone: One end of the junction is discordant with germline, which a read error may explain. The chain recombines TRBV7-7 with TRBJ2-1; maybe TRBD1 (6 bases). CDR3 size: 19 residues. Germline lookup yields CDR1 SSHAT and CDR2 FNYEAQ (reference sequence). CDR3 bases: TGTGCTAGCAGCCCCAAAATCAGGGGTATGCAGCCGATCTACAATGAGCAGTTCTTC. Translating gives CASSPKIRGMQPIYNEQFF. Drawing the rest from reference TRBV7-7 and TRBJ2-1, the complete variable domain is GAGVSQSPRYKVTKRGQDVTLRCDPISSHATLYWYQQALGQGPEFLTYFNYEAQPDKSGLPSDRFSAERPEGSISTLTIQRTEQRDSAMYRCASSPKIRGMQPIYNEQFFGPGTRLTVL.

The V and J genes are TRBV9 and TRBJ2-1; no clear D. CDR3 length: 15 residues. V lost 2 bases and J 3 bases, leaving 12 bases between the germline ends. Germline V lookup: CDR1 SGDLS, CDR2 YYNGEE. CDR3 DNA: TGTGCCAGCAGCGTGCTTGGGCAGCTCTACAATGAGCAGTTCTTC. Its translation: CASSVLGQLYNEQFF.

This clone was counted only a few times. V gene TRBV10-3 combines with J gene TRBJ2-4; 12 bases line up with TRBD1. CDR1 is ENHRY, CDR2 SYGVKD, per germline. CDR3 length: 18 amino acids. The J segment lost 6 bases and the V segment lost 2 bases, leaving 11 bases of the junction unmatched. The CDR3 DNA is TGTGCCATCAGTGAGCCTGGGACAGGGGGCGCTCGAGCAAACATTCAGTACTTC. Translation gives CAISEPGTGGARANIQYF.

This clone was picked up a small number of times. This chain uses TRBV25-1 with TRBJ2-5; TRBD2 aligns across 11 bases. This CDR3 has 15 amino acids. The germline gives CDR1 MGHDK, CDR2 SYGVNS. Unmatched junction bases numbered 2, after V lost 1 base and J lost 4 bases. The CDR3 DNA follows: TGTGCCAGCAGTGAATTCGGGACTAGCGGAGAGACCCAGTACTTC. The encoded protein is CASSEFGTSGETQYF.

V usage is TRBV5-4 and J usage is TRBJ2-2; D uncertain. CDR1 SGHNT and CDR2 YYREEE come from the germline V gene (reference sequence). The V end was cut by 0 bases, the J end by 4 bases, with 13 bases between. This CDR3 spans 16 amino acids. CDR3 sequence: CASSLGVSRSTGELFF. As DNA, the CDR3 is TGTGCCAGCAGCTTGGGAGTGTCGCGGAGCACCGGGGAGCTGTTTTTT.

This clone occurred a few times. The rearrangement joins TRBV5-1 to TRBJ2-5, with 12 bases identical to TRBD2. Germline CDR1 and CDR2: SGHRS and YFSETQ. V lost 1 base to trimming and J lost 7 bases; unmatched junction nucleotides: 17. CDR3 length: 19 amino acids. In DNA form, the CDR3 reads TGCGCCAGCAGCTTGTCCCCAGCGACTAGCGGGAGTGTCGGGGGGACCCAGTACTTC. The encoded protein is CASSLSPATSGSVGGTQYF. Combining the CDR3 with reference TRBV5-1 and TRBJ2-5 gives the whole variable domain KAGVTQTPRYLIKTRGQQVTLSCSPISGHRSVSWYQQTPGQGLQFLFEYFSETQRNKGNFPGRFSGRQFSNSRSEMNVSTLELGDSALYLCASSLSPATSGSVGGTQYFGPGTRLLVL.

This clone was recorded a few times. The genes are TRBV10-1 and TRBJ2-7, with 8 bases identical to TRBD2. CDR1 WNHNN and CDR2 SYGVQD come from the germline V gene (reference sequence). CDR3 length: 17 amino acids. Unmatched junction bases numbered 19, after V lost 8 bases and J lost 4 bases. The CDR3 sequence: CASLKPPALAGPYEQYF. The CDR3 coding sequence is TGCGCCAGCCTGAAGCCGCCCGCGCTAGCGGGTCCTTACGAGCAGTACTTC.

The J gene is TRBJ1-4, the V gene TRBV2, with TRBD1 matching 8 bases. The CDR3 sequence is 15 residues long. CDR1 and CDR2 (germline): SNHLY, FYNNEI. V lost 6 bases and J lost 12; bases outside the gene matches: 15. The CDR3 sequence is CASSEDREVVPELFF. The CDR3 DNA reads TGTGCCAGCAGCGAGGACAGGGAGGTTGTGCCGGAACTGTTTTTT.

This clone appeared many times. This chain connects TRBV4-3 to TRBJ2-7, with a weak D call TRBD2 (6 bases). The CDR3 totals 14 residues. Germline V gene sequence: CDR1 LGHNA, CDR2 YSLEER. V lost 4 bases, J lost 3 bases, and 13 bases lay in between. In nucleotides, the CDR3 is TGCGCCAGCAGCCCCGGGACTGATGGCTACGAGCAGTACTTC. Amino acid sequence: CASSPGTDGYEQYF.